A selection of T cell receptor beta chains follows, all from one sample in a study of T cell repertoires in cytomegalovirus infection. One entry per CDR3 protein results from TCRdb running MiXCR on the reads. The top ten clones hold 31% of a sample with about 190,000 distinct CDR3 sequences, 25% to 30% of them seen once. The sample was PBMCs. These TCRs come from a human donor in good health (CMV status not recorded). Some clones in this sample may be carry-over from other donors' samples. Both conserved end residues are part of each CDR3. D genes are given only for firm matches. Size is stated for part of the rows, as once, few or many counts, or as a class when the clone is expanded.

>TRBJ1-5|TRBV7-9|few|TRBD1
CASSADRQPQHF
TGTGCCAGCAGCGCGGACAGGCAGCCCCAGCATTTT
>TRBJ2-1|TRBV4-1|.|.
CASSQDLTALGYNEQFF
TGCGCCAGCAGCCAAGATCTCACAGCGCTGGGTTACAATGAGCAGTTCTTC
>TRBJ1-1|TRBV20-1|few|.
CSAGGGAVGTEAFF
TGCAGTGCGGGGGGGGGGGCTGTGGGCACTGAAGCTTTCTTT
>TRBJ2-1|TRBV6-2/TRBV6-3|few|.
CASTGPLRRREQFF
TGTGCCAGCACCGGACCACTCAGGCGGAGGGAGCAGTTCTTC
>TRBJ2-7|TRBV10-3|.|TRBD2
CASEPGTSGGMRNEQYF
TGTGCCTCAGAACCTGGGACTAGCGGGGGCATGAGGAACGAGCAGTACTTC
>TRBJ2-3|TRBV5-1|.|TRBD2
CASSLGRGGTSTDTQYF
TGCGCCAGCAGCTTGGGTCGCGGGGGGACTAGCACAGATACGCAGTATTTT
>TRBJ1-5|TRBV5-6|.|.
CASSSRMEPQHF
TGTGCCAGCAGCTCTCGAATGGAGCCCCAGCATTTT
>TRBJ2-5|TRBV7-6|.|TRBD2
CASSLAGGGVEIQYF
TGTGCCAGCAGCTTAGCGGGGGGGGGTGTGGAGATCCAGTACTTC
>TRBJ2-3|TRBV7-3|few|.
CASSFGGEGTDTQYF
TGTGCCAGCAGCTTTGGCGGGGAGGGCACAGATACGCAGTATTTT
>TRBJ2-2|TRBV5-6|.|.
CASSRGMSLKGTGELFF
TGTGCCAGCAGCCGTGGGATGAGCCTTAAGGGTACCGGGGAGCTGTTTTTT
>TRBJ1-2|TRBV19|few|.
CASSRRDTYGYTF
TGTGCCAGTAGTCGCCGGGACACTTATGGCTACACCTTC